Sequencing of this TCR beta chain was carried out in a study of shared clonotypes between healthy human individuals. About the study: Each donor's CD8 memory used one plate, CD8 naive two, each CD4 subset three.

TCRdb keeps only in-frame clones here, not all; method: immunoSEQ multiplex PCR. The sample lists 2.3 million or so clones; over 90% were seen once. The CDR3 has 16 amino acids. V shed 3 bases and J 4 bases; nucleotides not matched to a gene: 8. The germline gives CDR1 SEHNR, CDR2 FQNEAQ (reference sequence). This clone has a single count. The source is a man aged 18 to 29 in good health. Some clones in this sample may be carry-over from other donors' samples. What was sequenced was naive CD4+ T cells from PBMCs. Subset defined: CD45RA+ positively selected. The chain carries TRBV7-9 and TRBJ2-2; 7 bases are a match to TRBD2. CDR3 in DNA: TGTGCCAGCAGCTTGGGGGGGAGGTTCGGCACCGGGGAGCTGTTTTTT. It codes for CASSLGGRFGTGELFF.